These 2 T cell receptor beta chains originate from one sample sequenced in a study of shared clonotypes between healthy human individuals. Produced via immunoSEQ multiplex PCR; TCRdb's table is partial and in-frame only. The data contain approximately 2.5 million clones, 90% to 95% of them singletons. The sample was naive CD4+ T cells from PBMCs. Subset: CD45RA+ positively selected. Receptor source: a man between 18 and 29 years old in good health. Some clones in this sample may be carry-over from other donors' samples.

Remarks on this clone: In the same sample, other DNA sequences code for this CDR3. The V call is TRBV11-2, the J call TRBJ2-5; D gene uncertain. The CDR3 length is 14 residues. Germline V lookup: CDR1 SGHAT, CDR2 FQNNGV. Trimming pared 1 base from V and 2 bases from J, leaving 8 bases between. In nucleotides, the CDR3 is TGTGCCAGCAGCTTAGTTTTACCTCAAGAGACCCAGTACTTC. Residues: CASSLVLPQETQYF.

The chain combines TRBV5-1 with TRBJ2-7; 12 nucleotides line up with TRBD2. The CDR3 has 15 residues. The V gene's germline CDR1 is SGHRS and CDR2 YFSETQ. Losses at the gene ends were 1 base for V and 6 bases for J; bases not matched to a gene: 5. The CDR3 DNA is TGCGCCAGCAGCTTGCTAGCGGGAGGGAGTTCCGAGCAGTACTTC. Its protein product is CASSLLAGGSSEQYF.